This TCR beta chain stems from a study of identical twins. Many counts were recorded for this clonotype. Its matching antigen is unknown. TCRdb itself ran the 5' RACE reads through MiXCR, one entry per CDR3 protein. The sample includes a few hundred thousand distinct CDR3 sequences, 8.5% to 9.5% of them seen just once. Notes on the study in general: Some out-of-frame alpha sequences were shared by twins, and these showed excess low generation probability.

These same records also appear under a second study, on yellow fever vaccine responses in identical twins.

The receptor was isolated from a woman between 18 and 29 years old in good health. The material sequenced was CD8+ T cells sorted from blood.

This chain's CDR3 is CASSEVAGGYNEQFF. In DNA, the CDR3 is TGCGCCAGCAGTGAGGTAGCGGGGGGCTACAATGAGCAGTTCTTC. The rearrangement links TRBV10-2 to TRBJ2-1; 10 bases agree with TRBD2. The CDR3 runs 15 residues. The V gene's germline CDR1 is WSHSY and CDR2 SAAADI. With V trimmed by 2 bases and J by 3 bases, 1 base remained unmatched.